This T cell receptor (beta chain) was observed in a study of blood T cells in healthy people across ages. The overall study: The template switching approach captured approximately one barcoded beta molecule for every two T cells.

For this clonotype: The antigen is unknown.

This CDR3 is 18 amino acids long. Germline lookup yields CDR1 MNHEY and CDR2 SVGAGI. V lost 2 bases to trimming and J lost 0 bases, with 17 bases between them. Primers used in a second PCR of roughly 6 to 11 cycles were a sample-barcoded 5' primer and a J-beta primer mix. Per-sample output comprised a minimum of 2.5 million paired-end reads containing CDR3. TCRdb called the 5' RACE reads again in MiXCR, with one record for every CDR3 protein. The data contain some 1.4 million distinct CDR3 sequences, roughly 40% of them seen just once; the ten biggest clones take up approximately 7.9%. Study results and caveats: Estimates of total diversity, which came from one million sequenced T cells, were considered to be underestimates. There was no known CMV status for donors, so expanded clonotype changes were possibly confounded.

The gene calls are TRBV6-5 and TRBJ2-1; a weak D match, TRBD1 (5 bases). The source is a woman aged 18 to 35 in good health. Sequencing was done on a sample of blood. CDR3 region: CASSYQPKIQDSYNEQFF. In nucleotides, the CDR3 is TGTGCCAGCAGTTACCAACCTAAAATACAGGACTCCTACAATGAGCAGTTCTTC.